One sample yielded the 11 T cell receptor beta chains listed below, sequenced in a study of blood T cell repertoires in COVID-19 (dated by TCRdb to 2020 to 2021). The library was generated by the immunoSEQ multiplex PCR assay. The source is immuneACCESS, and TCRdb retained only in-frame sequences with V and J called. Part of the clones is not carried over; for the studies checked, unresolved V genes explain less than half of this, and the remainder is unexplained. Within this sample are about 130,000 clones, with about 86% of them counted one time only. The ten largest make up about 8% of the sample. Sample: peripheral blood. All receptors derive from a woman aged 60-70 years with active or convalescent COVID-19.

The rearrangement links TRBV5-5 to TRBJ2-3; 9 bases match TRBD2. With V trimmed by 0 bases and J by 1 base, 3 bases remained unmatched. Germline CDR1 SGHKS, CDR2 YYEKEE (reference sequence). There are 16 residues in the CDR3. The CDR3: CASSLGASGGTDTQYF. CDR3 in DNA: TGTGCCAGCAGCTTGGGGGCTAGCGGGGGCACAGATACGCAGTATTTT.

This rearrangement joins TRBV5-1 to TRBJ2-3; TRBD2 aligns across 13 bases. Germline lookup yields CDR1 SGHRS and CDR2 YFSETQ. The CDR3 has 15 residues. V shed 4 bases, J shed 6 bases, and the junction held 5 bases outside the gene matches. The CDR3 protein is CASSPLAGGPDTQYF. CDR3 sequence (DNA): TGCGCCAGCAGCCCACTAGCGGGGGGGCCGGATACGCAGTATTTT.

The chain links TRBV7-2 to TRBJ1-4; D not certain. There are 14 residues in the CDR3. Germline-derived CDR1 and CDR2 are SGHTA and FQGNSA. V was clipped by 5 bases and J by 6 bases, with 13 bases between them. The DNA for the CDR3 is TGTGCCAGCAGCATCCGCAGTGGTTATGAAAAACTGTTTTTT. It is translated as CASSIRSGYEKLFF.

This clone was picked up a small number of times. Other nucleotide sequences in the sample specify the same CDR3. This chain's CDR3 is CASSINRGNTEAFF. CDR3 in DNA: TGTGCCAGTAGTATTAACAGGGGGAACACTGAAGCTTTCTTT. This chain connects TRBV19 to TRBJ1-1, with 7 bases aligning to TRBD1. The CDR3 runs to 14 residues. The J segment lost 1 base and the V segment lost 3 bases, leaving 2 bases of the junction unmatched. In germline, CDR1 is LNHDA, CDR2 SQIVND (reference sequence).

This clone was seen just once. The rearrangement joins TRBV6-4 to TRBJ1-1; D may be TRBD1 (5 bases). The length of the CDR3 is 13 residues. V lost 4 bases, J lost 5 bases, and 11 bases lay in between. The germline V gene has CDR1 MRHNA and CDR2 SNTAGT. The CDR3: CASSAAGWTEAFF. The DNA of the CDR3 is TGTGCCAGCAGTGCCGCAGGGTGGACTGAAGCTTTCTTT.

The chain carries TRBV19 and TRBJ1-2; D gene unclear. Trimming cost V 2 bases and J 1 base, with 5 bases left between them. The CDR3 covers 13 residues. Germline-derived CDR1 and CDR2 are LNHDA and SQIVND (reference sequence). The CDR3 loop is CASSIQVNYGYTF. The CDR3 region has the DNA TGTGCCAGTAGTATACAGGTTAACTATGGCTACACCTTC.

CDR3 DNA sequence: TGTGCCAGCAGACCCCGGACAGGAGGACGTGACGTCCTGACTTTC. It encodes CASRPRTGGRDVLTF. J is TRBJ2-6 and V is TRBV2; 7 bases fit TRBD1. Trimming removed 6 bases from V and 11 bases from J; junction bases left unmatched: 13. This CDR3 spans 15 amino acids. The germline CDR1 and CDR2 sequences are SNHLY and FYNNEI.

This rearrangement joins TRBV6-2 or TRBV6-3 to TRBJ2-2; 11 positions agree with TRBD2. Germline assignment: CDR1 MNHEY and CDR2 SVGEGT. The CDR3 is made up of 18 amino acids. V was pared by 1 base and J by 1 base, with 5 bases of the junction left unmatched. CDR3 amino acids: CASSYFTSGRGNTGELFF. The CDR3 nucleotides are TGTGCCAGCAGTTACTTCACTAGCGGGAGAGGGAACACCGGGGAGCTGTTTTTT.

The V call is TRBV30, the J call TRBJ2-1; possible D gene TRBD2, 6 bases. Trimming cost V 2 bases and J 5 bases, with 10 bases left between them. Per the germline V gene, CDR1 is GTSNPN and CDR2 is SVGIG (reference sequence). This CDR3 has 13 amino acids. CDR3 DNA sequence: TGTGCCTGGAGTCGGGACTCACACAATGAGCAGTTCTTC. Its translation is CAWSRDSHNEQFF.

The chain recombines TRBV11-2 with TRBJ1-6; D perhaps matches TRBD1 (5 bases). The V end lost 0 bases, the J end lost 4 bases, and 7 bases lay between the germline ends. CDR3 length: 15 amino acids. Germline-derived CDR1 and CDR2 are SGHAT and FQNNGV. The chain's CDR3 is CASSLEGAYNSPLHF. The CDR3 DNA follows: TGTGCCAGCAGCTTAGAAGGGGCTTATAATTCACCCCTCCACTTT.

This chain connects TRBV2 to TRBJ1-4, with 9 bases that match TRBD1. The V segment lost 4 bases and the J segment 0 bases; nucleotides outside the gene matches: 9. Per germline, CDR1 SNHLY and CDR2 FYNNEI. This CDR3 region has 18 residues. CDR3 region: CASSAKTTGGATNEKLFF. In nucleotides, the CDR3 is TGTGCCAGCAGTGCCAAAACTACAGGGGGCGCAACTAATGAAAAACTGTTTTTT.